These 21 T cell receptor beta chains originate from one sample sequenced in a study of control samples from healthy donors and cancer patients. Sequencing was performed with immunoSEQ multiplex PCR; in TCRdb, only in-frame clones are kept and a portion is missing. The sample yields 150,000 to 200,000 clones, around 91% seen once. The source material was blood. These receptors were obtained from a woman aged 45-65 years in good health.

The rearrangement links TRBV4-3 to TRBJ2-2, with D maybe TRBD2 (7 bases). Trimming pared 2 bases from V and 6 bases from J, leaving 13 bases between. The CDR3 totals 15 residues. In germline, CDR1 is LGHNA, CDR2 YSLEER. CDR3 nucleotide sequence: TGCGCCAGCAGCCAAAAGGGGGGGAATCCCGGGGAGCTGTTTTTT. Translating it yields CASSQKGGNPGELFF.

The gene calls are TRBV6-5 and TRBJ1-4; D is perhaps TRBD1 (6 bases). CDR1 is MNHEY, CDR2 SVGAGI, per germline. The CDR3 totals 14 residues. Deletions cut 7 bases from V and 4 bases from J, with 13 bases between. CDR3 bases: TGTGCCAGCAAAGGGGGAACCTTTAATGAAAAACTGTTTTTT. Translation gives CASKGGTFNEKLFF.

The rearrangement uses TRBV19 and TRBJ2-1, with 10 bases that match TRBD2. Germline loops: CDR1 LNHDA, CDR2 SQIVND (reference sequence). The V gene end was trimmed by 3 bases and the J gene end by 3 bases; junction bases not matched to a gene: 5. The CDR3 extends over 16 amino acids. In DNA form, the CDR3 reads TGTGCCAGTAGTATCGCTGTAGCGGGAGGCTACAATGAGCAGTTCTTC. It codes for CASSIAVAGGYNEQFF.

The chain is built from TRBV6-5 and TRBJ1-1, with TRBD1 as a possible D gene (6 bases). The CDR3 loop spans 13 amino acids. Germline values: CDR1 MNHEY, CDR2 SVGAGI. With 6 bases removed from V and 1 base from J, the gap between germline ends came to 9 bases. Here the CDR3 DNA reads TGTGCCAGCAGCGGGGACACGAACACTGAAGCTTTCTTT. It codes for CASSGDTNTEAFF.

The chain combines TRBV11-1 with TRBJ2-1, with 8 bases aligning to TRBD2. CDR1 SGHAT and CDR2 FQDESV come from the germline V gene (reference sequence). The length of the CDR3 is 16 residues. Trimming removed 4 bases from V and 3 bases from J; junction bases left unmatched: 8. The CDR3 DNA reads as TGTGCCAGCAGCTCCTTTCTAGCGGGCGGCTACAATGAGCAGTTCTTC. Its translation: CASSSFLAGGYNEQFF.

The chain joins TRBV30 to TRBJ2-1; TRBD2 agrees at 9 bases. Germline CDR1 reads GTSNPN; CDR2 reads SVGIG (reference sequence). This CDR3 is 15 amino acids long. Trimming at V came to 1 base and at J to 7 bases, leaving 8 bases not matched to a gene. In DNA, the CDR3 is TGTGCCTGGAGTGGTTGGCTAGCGGGACTTAATGAGCAGTTCTTC. Amino acid sequence: CAWSGWLAGLNEQFF.

This chain joins TRBV3-1 (or the pseudogene TRBV3-2) and TRBJ2-1, with D maybe TRBD1 (6 bases). The CDR3 contains 15 residues. Trimming left V 7 bases short and J 5 bases short, with 18 bases between. Germline V CDR1 and CDR2: LGHDT, YNNKEL (reference sequence). The CDR3 DNA reads TGTGCCAGCACCGATATCCGAGCAGGGGACAATGAGCAGTTCTTC. Its translation: CASTDIRAGDNEQFF.

The chain employs TRBV12-3 or TRBV12-4 and TRBJ1-4; D ambiguous. Trimming pared 3 bases from V and 12 bases from J, leaving 11 bases between. The CDR3 totals 12 residues. The CDR3 protein is CASSFLDVELFF. In DNA, the CDR3 is TGTGCCAGCAGTTTCTTGGACGTAGAACTGTTTTTT.

The chain is built from TRBV6-5 and TRBJ2-5; D uncertain. Trimming took off 8 bases at V and 1 base at J, with 8 bases between the two ends. The CDR3 consists of 12 residues. In germline, CDR1 is MNHEY, CDR2 SVGAGI. This CDR3 reads CASGVIQETQYF. CDR3 nucleotides: TGTGCCAGCGGGGTTATCCAAGAGACCCAGTACTTC.

This clone was seen only a few times. The chain combines TRBV4-1 with TRBJ1-4, with 9 nucleotides matching TRBD1. The CDR3 loop spans 18 amino acids. J lost 5 bases, V lost 1 base, and 11 bases had no gene match. Germline lookup yields CDR1 MGHRA and CDR2 YSYEKL. The chain's CDR3 is CASSQATGGLGGNEKLFF. CDR3 nucleotides: TGCGCCAGCAGCCAAGCTACAGGGGGCTTAGGTGGAAATGAAAAACTGTTTTTT.

V usage is TRBV7-2 and J usage is TRBJ2-3; 14 nucleotides match TRBD2. Trimming cost V 5 bases and J 4 bases; bases outside gene matches: 5. There are 16 residues in the CDR3. Germline loops: CDR1 SGHTA, CDR2 FQGNSA. The CDR3 sequence: CASSPRLAGGPDTQYF. CDR3 sequence (DNA): TGTGCCAGCAGCCCCCGACTAGCGGGGGGGCCAGATACGCAGTATTTT.

The rearrangement links TRBV27 to TRBJ2-4; D uncertain. This CDR3 has 15 residues. CDR1 is MNHEY, CDR2 SMNVEV, per germline (reference sequence). V was clipped by 2 bases and J by 1 base, with 9 bases between them. DNA for the CDR3: TGTGCCAGCAGTTTAGGTCCGGTCGCCAAAAACATTCAGTACTTC. Its protein product is CASSLGPVAKNIQYF.

V gene TRBV27 combines with J gene TRBJ2-7; D perhaps matches TRBD2 (7 bases). Per germline, CDR1 MNHEY and CDR2 SMNVEV (reference sequence). CDR3 length equals 14 residues. Trimming left V 3 bases short and J 3 bases short, with 12 bases between. The CDR3 protein is CASSLGGGDYEQYF. The CDR3 DNA follows: TGTGCCAGCAGTTTGGGGGGGGGCGACTACGAGCAGTACTTC.

The chain has TRBV6-5 and TRBJ2-5; 7 positions match TRBD2. The CDR3 length is 13 residues. CDR1 and CDR2 (germline): MNHEY, SVGAGI. V was pared by 6 bases and J by 7 bases, with 8 bases of the junction left unmatched. CDR3 in DNA: TGTGCCAGCAGGGGCGGACTAGGAGGGACCCAGTACTTC. It encodes CASRGGLGGTQYF.

The CDR3 DNA is TGTGCCAGCAGGGGACCCGGGCCGTCAGCTTTCTTT. It codes for CASRGPGPSAFF. This chain links TRBV12-3 or TRBV12-4 with TRBJ1-1, with D perhaps TRBD1 (5 bases). The CDR3 runs to 12 residues. Trimming removed 6 bases from V and 10 bases from J, with 15 bases in between.

The rearrangement joins TRBV9 to TRBJ2-5; 13 positions agree with TRBD2. CDR1 and CDR2 (germline): SGDLS, YYNGEE. The CDR3 length is 18 residues. The V gene end was trimmed by 4 bases and the J gene end by 4 bases; junction bases not matched to a gene: 13. CDR3 sequence: CASSSSLGLAGVRETQYF. For the CDR3, the DNA is TGTGCCAGCAGCTCTAGCTTAGGACTAGCGGGGGTTAGAGAGACCCAGTACTTC.

The rearrangement uses TRBV7-2 and TRBJ1-2; D call uncertain. Germline V gene sequence: CDR1 SGHTA, CDR2 FQGNSA. V was trimmed by 1 base and J by 2 bases, leaving 8 bases between them. The CDR3 is 14 amino acids. DNA for the CDR3: TGTGCCAGCAGCTTAGTAGTCAGAAACTATGGCTACACCTTC. This codes for CASSLVVRNYGYTF.

V usage is TRBV5-1 and J usage is TRBJ2-3; D unclear. CDR1 is SGHRS, CDR2 YFSETQ, per germline. V gave up 0 bases and J gave up 6 bases, with 14 bases separating them. The CDR3 runs to 15 residues. The CDR3 sequence: CASSLADSTADTQYF. The CDR3 nucleotides are TGCGCCAGCAGCTTGGCCGACTCTACTGCCGATACGCAGTATTTT.

This chain uses TRBV6-2 or TRBV6-3 with TRBJ1-3; D may be TRBD1 (5 bases). Trimming cost V 4 bases and J 2 bases, with 24 bases left between them. Germline CDR1 is MNHEY and CDR2 is SVGEGT. The CDR3 extends over 19 amino acids. CDR3 in DNA: TGTGCCAGCAGTTCCTCTGTTTTTACCGGGACCCGCCCTGGAAACACCATATATTTT. This codes for CASSSSVFTGTRPGNTIYF.

This clone has just a few counts. The chain is built from TRBV7-2 and TRBJ1-3; the match to TRBD1 covers 8 bases. Germline V gene lookup returns CDR1 SGHTA and CDR2 FQGNSA. The CDR3 covers 16 residues. After removal of 2 bases from V and 3 bases from J, the junction contained 6 bases not matched to a gene. The CDR3 sequence: CASSLTGTGFGNTIYF. In DNA form, the CDR3 reads TGTGCCAGCAGCTTAACGGGGACAGGTTTTGGAAACACCATATATTTT. Full variable domain (rest looked up from reference TRBV7-2 and TRBJ1-3): GAGVSQSPSNKVTEKGKDVELRCDPISGHTALYWYRQSLGQGLEFLIYFQGNSAPDKSGLPSDRFSAERTGGSVSTLTIQRTQQEDSAVYLCASSLTGTGFGNTIYFGEGSWLTVV.

This clone occurred once. This chain connects TRBV18 to TRBJ1-3; TRBD1 aligns across 9 bases. The germline V gene encodes CDR1 KGHSH and CDR2 LQKENI. The CDR3 length is 18 residues. With 6 bases clipped from V and 3 bases from J, the junction kept 15 bases outside the gene matches. The CDR3 sequence is CASSPVWTGEGFGNTIYF. DNA for the CDR3: TGTGCCAGCTCGCCCGTCTGGACAGGGGAAGGCTTTGGAAACACCATATATTTT.